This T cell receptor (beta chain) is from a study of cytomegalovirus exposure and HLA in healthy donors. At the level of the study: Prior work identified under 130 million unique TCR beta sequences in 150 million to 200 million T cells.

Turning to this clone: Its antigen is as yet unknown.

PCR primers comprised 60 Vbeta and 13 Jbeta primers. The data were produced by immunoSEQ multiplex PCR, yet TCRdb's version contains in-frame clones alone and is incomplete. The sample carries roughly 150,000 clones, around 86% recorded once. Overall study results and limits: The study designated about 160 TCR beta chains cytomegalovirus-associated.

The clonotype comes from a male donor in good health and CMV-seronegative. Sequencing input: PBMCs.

CDR3 loop: CASSQDSGRGFYGYTF. Written as DNA, the CDR3 is TGCGCCAGCAGCCAAGATAGTGGCAGGGGTTTCTATGGCTACACCTTC. V gene TRBV4-1 combines with J gene TRBJ1-2; tentative D call: TRBD1 (6 bases). Germline V gene sequence: CDR1 MGHRA, CDR2 YSYEKL. Trimming shortened V by 0 bases and J by 4 bases, and 15 bases separated the two germline ends. The CDR3 is 16 residues long.